These 19 T cell receptor beta chains were all obtained from the same sample, sequenced in a study of monozygotic twins with inflammatory bowel disease. Following a re-call of the 5' RACE reads, TCRdb has one entry per CDR3 protein and lacks DNA. This sample's table reports 95,000 to 110,000 distinct CDR3 sequences. Sequenced input: blood. Receptors were obtained from a human donor with ulcerative colitis or Crohn's disease, or a healthy co-twin of an affected twin (not recorded which).

The chain's CDR3 is CSATRTGLNDQPQHF. The rearrangement links TRBV20-1 to TRBJ1-5; TCRdb selects TRBD1, and the lack of DNA leaves this call unchecked. The CDR3 totals 15 residues. CDR1 and CDR2 from the germline V gene are DFQATT and SNEGSKA (reference sequence).

This chain joins TRBV7-8 and TRBJ2-7; TCRdb picks TRBD2, but there is no DNA to check that call. Germline V gives CDR1 SGHVS, CDR2 FQNEAQ. The CDR3 is made up of 15 amino acids. CDR3 residues: CASSLREGSVYEQYF.

CDR3: CASSYDRQGHEQYF. This sequence joins TRBV6-6 and TRBJ2-7; checking the TCRdb D call of TRBD2 is not possible without DNA. This CDR3 spans 14 amino acids. Germline CDR1 MNHNY, CDR2 SVGAGI (reference sequence).

The CDR3: CASSATRQGPRSWEQYF. V usage is TRBV6-2 or TRBV6-3 and J usage is TRBJ2-7; there is no DNA to check the TCRdb D call of TRBD1. Germline V gives CDR1 MNHEY, CDR2 SVGEGT. This CDR3 comprises 17 residues.

The chain employs TRBV7-2 and TRBJ2-6; TCRdb outputs TRBD1, but without DNA this stays unchecked. Germline-derived CDR1 and CDR2 are SGHTA and FQGNSA. The CDR3 length is 17 residues. CDR3 residues: CASSSPGQSSGANVLTF.

The V and J genes are TRBV20-1 and TRBJ2-5. CDR3 length: 13 residues. Germline lookup yields CDR1 DFQATT and CDR2 SNEGSKA (reference sequence). The CDR3 loop reads CSARGSEKETQYF.

The J gene is TRBJ2-1, the V gene TRBV3-1; TCRdb indicates TRBD2, and absent DNA this call remains unverified. Germline CDR1 reads LGHDT; CDR2 reads YNNKEL (reference sequence). The CDR3 is 16 residues long. This chain's CDR3 is CASSHGISGRWNEQFF.

The genes are TRBV6-5 and TRBJ1-4; TCRdb outputs TRBD1, but without DNA this stays unchecked. From germline, CDR1 is MNHEY and CDR2 SVGAGI. The CDR3 sequence is 14 residues long. The CDR3 reads CASSSLVGDEKLFF.

The J gene is TRBJ1-5, the V gene TRBV20-1; lacking DNA, the TRBD1 call made by TCRdb goes unchecked. Germline lookup yields CDR1 DFQATT and CDR2 SNEGSKA (reference sequence). This CDR3 is 16 amino acids long. CDR3 sequence: CSARVPDRGSNQPQHF.

The gene calls are TRBV20-1 and TRBJ2-2; the D call from TCRdb, TRBD2, cannot be confirmed without DNA. The CDR3 has 15 residues. Germline V lookup: CDR1 DFQATT, CDR2 SNEGSKA (reference sequence). CDR3 sequence: CSAREAGGPSGELFF.

V gene TRBV20-1 combines with J gene TRBJ2-3; TCRdb's D call of TRBD1 is untestable without DNA. The CDR3 totals 13 residues. CDR1 and CDR2 from the germline V gene are DFQATT and SNEGSKA (reference sequence). The CDR3 loop is CSLRAGSTDTQYF.

The chain uses TRBV6-2 or TRBV6-3 and TRBJ1-2. The CDR3 sequence is 12 residues long. Per the germline V gene, CDR1 is MNHEY and CDR2 is SVGEGT. CDR3 sequence: CASRMGSYGYTF.

The chain recombines TRBV7-9 with TRBJ1-2; TCRdb's D call of TRBD1 is untestable without DNA. This CDR3 spans 13 amino acids. Germline assignment: CDR1 SEHNR and CDR2 FQNEAQ (reference sequence). CDR3 sequence reads: CASSRRGADGYTF.

J is TRBJ2-7 and V is TRBV6-2 or TRBV6-3. The V gene's germline CDR1 is MNHEY and CDR2 SVGEGT. The CDR3 sequence is 12 residues long. The CDR3 spells CASSYFGREQYF.

The chain links TRBV19 to TRBJ2-3. This CDR3 comprises 15 residues. Germline loops: CDR1 LNHDA, CDR2 SQIVND (reference sequence). The CDR3 protein is CASSKVPASTDTQYF. The full variable domain, with the rest looked up from reference TRBV19 and TRBJ2-3, is DGGITQSPKYLFRKEGQNVTLSCEQNLNHDAMYWYRQDPGQGLRLIYYSQIVNDFQKGDIAEGYSVSREKKESFPLTVTSAQKNPTAFYLCASSKVPASTDTQYFGPGTRLTVL.

The chain couples TRBV4-3 to TRBJ1-1; no DNA is available, so the TRBD1 call from TCRdb remains unchecked. This CDR3 contains 14 residues. CDR1 is LGHNA and CDR2 is YSLEER in the germline V gene. The CDR3 reads CASSQGGQYTEAFF.

The chain is built from TRBV29-1 and TRBJ1-1; TCRdb's D gene call, TRBD1, goes unchecked for lack of DNA. The CDR3 covers 14 residues. Germline V CDR1 and CDR2: SQVTM, ANQGSEA. This CDR3 is CSSRTGSTDTEAFF.

V usage is TRBV5-1 and J usage is TRBJ2-2; the TCRdb D gene call, TRBD1, has no DNA to confirm it. CDR1 is SGHRS and CDR2 is YFSETQ in the germline V gene. The CDR3 covers 15 residues. The CDR3 reads CASSLAGPYTGELFF.

The chain recombines TRBV11-2 with TRBJ1-5. The CDR3 extends over 13 amino acids. Germline CDR1 is SGHAT and CDR2 is FQNNGV. The CDR3 sequence is CASSLTENQPQHF.